The 9 T cell receptor beta chains below all came from one sample that was sequenced in a study of beta chain features in type 1 diabetes. The isolated RNA, all of it, was reverse transcribed, so expressed TCRB transcripts were what got sequenced. Repertoires were generated with immunoSEQ multiplex PCR, while TCRdb's copy carries only in-frame clones and drops some. The sample consists of about 150,000 clones, under 9.5% of them appearing once. The sample taken for sequencing was central memory CD4+ T cells from blood. Source of these receptors: a man between 18 and 29 years old in good health.

This clone has at least ten counts. The gene calls are TRBV7-9 and TRBJ2-7, with D tentatively TRBD2 (5 bases). Looked up from germline, CDR1 is SEHNR and CDR2 is FQNEAQ (reference sequence). The CDR3 length is 15 residues. Trimming stripped 0 bases from V and 3 bases from J, with 12 bases between. CDR3 loop: CASSLAVGDFYEQYF. The CDR3 nucleotides are TGTGCCAGCAGCTTAGCCGTGGGAGATTTCTACGAGCAGTACTTC.

This clone occurred a few times. The rearrangement joins TRBV30 to TRBJ1-2; a possible D gene is TRBD1 (5 bases). Germline loops: CDR1 GTSNPN, CDR2 SVGIG (reference sequence). Between the trimmed V and J ends, which lost 6 bases and 7 bases, there was a span of 18 bases. The length of the CDR3 is 13 residues. Written as DNA, the CDR3 is TGTGCCTGCAGGGTCGCAGGATACATTGGCTACACCTTC. Its protein product is CACRVAGYIGYTF.

In this sample, this clone turned up a few times. This rearrangement joins TRBV10-3 to TRBJ1-1; the D is unclear. CDR1 and CDR2 from the germline V gene are ENHRY and SYGVKD. This CDR3 spans 13 amino acids. V lost 4 bases to trimming and J lost 2 bases, with 8 bases between them. For the CDR3, the DNA is TGTGCCATCAGTGTAACAAGAAACACTGAAGCTTTCTTT. This codes for CAISVTRNTEAFF.

V is TRBV5-6 and J is TRBJ2-7; unclear D gene. Germline values: CDR1 SGHDT, CDR2 YYEEEE. CDR3 length equals 12 residues. Trimming shortened V by 4 bases and J by 2 bases, and 7 bases separated the two germline ends. CDR3 nucleotides: TGTGCCAGCAGCCTACTGGCCTACGAGCAGTACTTC. Encoded protein: CASSLLAYEQYF.

This clone was seen a handful of times. The rearrangement uses TRBV4-3 and TRBJ2-7; TRBD2 matches at 7 bases. Germline V gene sequence: CDR1 LGHNA, CDR2 YSLEER. The CDR3 sequence is 15 residues long. Trimming took 8 bases from V and 4 from J; bases not matched to a gene: 14. CDR3 sequence (DNA): TGCGCCAGCCCCACCGGTTGGACTAGGGATTACGAGCAGTACTTC. Protein sequence: CASPTGWTRDYEQYF.

This clone was observed a handful of times. The genes are TRBV7-6 and TRBJ2-3; 7 bases fit TRBD2. With 5 bases clipped from V and 4 bases from J, the junction kept 15 bases outside the gene matches. CDR1 and CDR2 (germline): SGHVS, FNYEAQ. This CDR3 spans 17 amino acids. CDR3 sequence: CASSPSPALATADTQYF. Written as DNA, the CDR3 is TGTGCCAGCAGCCCCAGCCCCGCACTAGCGACCGCAGATACGCAGTATTTT. Full variable domain (outside the CDR3, taken from reference TRBV7-6 and TRBJ2-3): GAGVSQSPRYKVTKRGQDVALRCDPISGHVSLYWYRQALGQGPEFLTYFNYEAQQDKSGLPNDRFSAERPEGSISTLTIQRTEQRDSAMYRCASSPSPALATADTQYFGPGTRLTVL.

This clone occurred a few times. V gene TRBV7-3 combines with J gene TRBJ2-7, with D perhaps matching TRBD2 (5 bases). Germline CDR1 is SGHTA and CDR2 is FQGTGA. The CDR3 contains 14 residues. V was pared by 1 base and J by 9 bases, with 16 bases between. The CDR3 protein is CASSLSRTSGRQYF. The CDR3 DNA is TGTGCCAGCAGCTTAAGTCGGACGAGCGGCAGGCAGTACTTC.

This clone was observed a few times. This chain connects TRBV11-1 to TRBJ1-1; D possibly corresponds to TRBD1 (6 bases). Germline V gene sequence: CDR1 SGHAT, CDR2 FQDESV (reference sequence). V was clipped by 3 bases and J by 5 bases, with 13 bases between them. The CDR3 consists of 14 residues. CDR3 residues: CASSFSGDGTEAFF. DNA of the CDR3: TGTGCCAGCAGCTTTTCAGGGGATGGGACTGAAGCTTTCTTT. Full variable domain (outside the CDR3, taken from reference TRBV11-1 and TRBJ1-1): EAEVAQSPRYKITEKSQAVAFWCDPISGHATLYWYRQILGQGPELLVQFQDESVVDDSQLPKDRFSAERLKGVDSTLKIQPAELGDSAMYLCASSFSGDGTEAFFGQGTRLTVV.

V and J are TRBV9 and TRBJ1-2; TRBD1 matches 9 bases. This CDR3 is 15 amino acids long. CDR1 is SGDLS and CDR2 is YYNGEE in the germline V gene. V dropped 4 bases and J dropped 4; count of bases not matched to a gene: 8. CDR3 loop: CASSLGQGKGYGYTF. Written as DNA, the CDR3 is TGTGCCAGCAGCCTTGGACAGGGGAAGGGCTATGGCTACACCTTC.